This T cell receptor beta chain is drawn from a study of cytomegalovirus exposure and HLA in healthy donors. This CDR3 contains 14 residues. Trimming removed 6 bases at V and 5 bases at J, with 17 bases between. Germline lookup yields CDR1 MGHRA and CDR2 YSYEKL. Study outcomes and limitations: One variant, a missense change in DCLRE1C, was linked in a later analysis to TCR beta V- and J-gene trimming.

Primers included in the PCR were 60 Vbeta and 13 Jbeta primers. Using immunoSEQ multiplex PCR, the repertoire was profiled, and TCRdb retains in-frame clones only, with some absent. The sample has 100,000 or so clones, about 70% seen once; the top ten hold 2.1%. Points on this clone: What it recognizes is unknown.

The specimen sequenced was PBMCs. The receptor's source is a man younger than 45 in good health and CMV-seronegative. The chain joins TRBV4-1 to TRBJ2-7, with TRBD2 as a possible D gene (5 bases). CDR3 bases: TGCGCCAGCAGGAGCTTTATCAGCGGTCACGAGCAGTACTTC. Translating it yields CASRSFISGHEQYF.